These 27 T cell receptor beta chains share one sample of origin, sequenced in a study of shared clonotypes between healthy human individuals. This table comes from immunoSEQ multiplex PCR, and its TCRdb copy is limited to in-frame clones, with some not included. This table holds about 2.4 million clones, around nine tenths found once. The sequencing sample was made of naive CD4+ T cells sorted from blood. Subset denoted: CD45RA+ positively selected. The receptors come from a young man in good health.

The gene calls are TRBV6-5 and TRBJ1-1; 7 bases agree with TRBD1. The CDR3 has 14 residues. Germline CDR1 is MNHEY and CDR2 is SVGAGI. V lost 10 bases, J lost 7 bases, and 15 bases stayed unmatched. CDR3 coding DNA: TGTGCCACCTCAAGGGCCCAGGGGGTTGGTGAAGCTTTCTTT. This sequence encodes CATSRAQGVGEAFF.

V usage is TRBV5-1 and J usage is TRBJ2-1, with D perhaps assigned TRBD1 or TRBD2 (6 bases each). CDR3 length: 15 amino acids. Germline V lookup: CDR1 SGHRS, CDR2 YFSETQ. The V end lost 6 bases, the J end lost 3 bases, and 16 bases lay between the germline ends. In nucleotides, the CDR3 is TGCGCCAGCACCCCGACACAGGGAGGCTACAATGAGCAGTTCTTC. Translating gives CASTPTQGGYNEQFF.

The rearrangement uses TRBV5-6 and TRBJ2-3; 16 nucleotides align to TRBD2. Germline V lookup: CDR1 SGHDT, CDR2 YYEEEE. The CDR3 extends over 16 amino acids. Trimming took 4 bases from V and 11 from J; bases not matched to a gene: 10. CDR3 amino acids: CASSVGTSGGAVRQYF. CDR3 bases: TGTGCCAGCAGCGTCGGGACTAGCGGGGGGGCCGTCCGGCAGTATTTT. Drawing the rest from reference TRBV5-6 and TRBJ2-3, the complete variable domain is DAGVTQSPTHLIKTRGQQVTLRCSPKSGHDTVSWYQQALGQGPQFIFQYYEEEERQRGNFPDRFSGHQFPNYSSELNVNALLLGDSALYLCASSVGTSGGAVRQYFGPGTRLTVL.

The chain recombines TRBV9 with TRBJ1-1; possible D gene TRBD1, 5 bases. The CDR3 length is 14 residues. Germline V gene lookup returns CDR1 SGDLS and CDR2 YYNGEE. The V end lost 1 base, the J end lost 3 bases, and 10 bases lay between the germline ends. CDR3 amino acids: CASSVSGADTEAFF. The CDR3 DNA reads TGTGCCAGCAGCGTATCTGGGGCGGACACTGAAGCTTTCTTT. Supplemented by reference TRBV9 and TRBJ1-1, the full variable domain reads DSGVTQTPKHLITATGQRVTLRCSPRSGDLSVYWYQQSLDQGLQFLIQYYNGEERAKGNILERFSAQQFPDLHSELNLSSLELGDSALYFCASSVSGADTEAFFGQGTRLTVV.

The rearrangement joins TRBV6-4 to TRBJ1-5; D gene unclear. V was cut by 4 bases and J by 1 base, with 5 bases left in between. There are 13 residues in the CDR3. Germline-derived CDR1 and CDR2 are MRHNA and SNTAGT. The CDR3 spells CASSAESNQPQHF. CDR3 DNA sequence: TGTGCCAGCAGTGCTGAGAGCAATCAGCCCCAGCATTTT.

The rearrangement links TRBV7-9 to TRBJ1-2, with a possible D match to TRBD1 (5 bases). V lost 5 bases to trimming and J lost 5 bases, with 15 bases between them. Germline assignment: CDR1 SEHNR and CDR2 FQNEAQ (reference sequence). The CDR3 sequence is 14 residues long. CDR3 sequence (DNA): TGTGCCAGCAGCAATCCGGGACCGGCGTATGGCTACACCTTC. The encoded protein is CASSNPGPAYGYTF.

V and J are TRBV6-1 and TRBJ1-5, with D uncertain. This CDR3 has 16 residues. The germline V and J ends were trimmed by 2 bases and 2 bases, with 13 bases remaining between them. Germline V gene lookup returns CDR1 MNHNS and CDR2 SASEGT. Written as DNA, the CDR3 is TGTGCCAGCAGTGAAAGGGAAGAGGCCGGCAATCAGCCCCAGCATTTT. It translates to CASSEREEAGNQPQHF.

This chain uses TRBV7-2 with TRBJ2-7; 9 bases map to TRBD2. V was clipped by 1 base and J by 3 bases; unmatched bases: 10. The CDR3 contains 17 residues. The germline CDR1 and CDR2 sequences are SGHTA and FQGNSA. The CDR3 region has the DNA TGTGCCAGCAGCTTAGAACCGGGAGCGGGAGGCGGCTACGAGCAGTACTTC. Residues: CASSLEPGAGGGYEQYF. The full variable domain, with the rest looked up from reference TRBV7-2 and TRBJ2-7, is GAGVSQSPSNKVTEKGKDVELRCDPISGHTALYWYRQSLGQGLEFLIYFQGNSAPDKSGLPSDRFSAERTGGSVSTLTIQRTQQEDSAVYLCASSLEPGAGGGYEQYFGPGTRLTVT.

The rearrangement links TRBV7-9 to TRBJ2-5, with TRBD1 matching 8 bases. J was trimmed by 7 bases and V by 5 bases; bases with no gene match: 12. In germline, CDR1 is SEHNR, CDR2 FQNEAQ (reference sequence). The CDR3 has 15 amino acids. CDR3 DNA: TGTGCCAGCAGCCTCGGACAGGGCGAAGCGGGGACCCAGTACTTC. As protein: CASSLGQGEAGTQYF.

CDR3 DNA: TGTGCCAGCAGGGAACAGGGAGGGGAAAACTATGGCTACACCTTC. It translates to CASREQGGENYGYTF. This chain links TRBV28 with TRBJ1-2; D is perhaps TRBD1 (6 bases). Germline V gene data show CDR1 as MDHEN and CDR2 as SYDVKM. Deletions cut 6 bases from V and 2 bases from J, with 16 bases between. The CDR3 loop spans 15 amino acids.

The chain has TRBV5-1 and TRBJ2-5; weak D call: TRBD1 (5 bases). V shed 4 bases and J shed 5 bases, with 18 bases lying between them. The CDR3 consists of 15 residues. Looked up from germline, CDR1 is SGHRS and CDR2 is YFSETQ. The CDR3 sequence is CASSPGAVNGETQYF. In nucleotides, the CDR3 is TGCGCCAGCAGCCCTGGGGCGGTGAATGGGGAGACCCAGTACTTC. The entire variable domain, with the rest obtained from reference TRBV5-1 and TRBJ2-5, is as follows: KAGVTQTPRYLIKTRGQQVTLSCSPISGHRSVSWYQQTPGQGLQFLFEYFSETQRNKGNFPGRFSGRQFSNSRSEMNVSTLELGDSALYLCASSPGAVNGETQYFGPGTRLLVL.

This chain uses TRBV30 with TRBJ1-4; 7 bases align to TRBD1. Per germline, CDR1 GTSNPN and CDR2 SVGIG (reference sequence). V dropped 3 bases and J dropped 7; count of bases not matched to a gene: 8. This CDR3 is built from 14 residues. The CDR3 loop reads CAWSATGRGEKLFF. CDR3 DNA: TGTGCCTGGAGCGCGACAGGGAGGGGTGAAAAACTGTTTTTT. The variable domain in full, with the rest retrieved from reference TRBV30 and TRBJ1-4, is SQTIHQWPATLVQPVGSPLSLECTVEGTSNPNLYWYRQAAGRGLQLLFYSVGIGQISSEVPQNLSASRPQDRQFILSSKKLLLSDSGFYLCAWSATGRGEKLFFGSGTQLSVL.

This clone has just one count. The chain couples TRBV6-1 to TRBJ1-5, with D maybe TRBD1 (5 bases). The CDR3 sequence is 15 residues long. The V end lost 6 bases, the J end lost 4 bases, and 16 bases lay between the germline ends. Germline CDR1 is MNHNS and CDR2 is SASEGT. The CDR3 DNA follows: TGTGCCAGCAGAGGGCCAGGTGGGGGGAATCAGCCCCAGCATTTT. Translation: CASRGPGGGNQPQHF.

The CDR3 DNA reads TGTGCCAGCAGCACCGACGGGACAAGGGTGGACGAGCAGTACTTC. Translation gives CASSTDGTRVDEQYF. The chain combines TRBV11-2 with TRBJ2-7; tentative D call: TRBD1 (6 bases). Germline V CDR1 and CDR2: SGHAT, FQNNGV. Trimming took off 5 bases at V and 5 bases at J, with 19 bases between the two ends. The CDR3 is 15 residues long.

This chain links TRBV30 with TRBJ2-1; D is possibly TRBD1 (5 bases). V was pared by 3 bases and J by 9 bases, with 15 bases between. The CDR3 sequence is 13 residues long. Germline values: CDR1 GTSNPN, CDR2 SVGIG (reference sequence). CDR3 nucleotides: TGTGCCTGGAGCTCCAACTTAGGGGTTGAGCAGTTCTTC. The encoded protein is CAWSSNLGVEQFF.

The chain uses TRBV7-2 and TRBJ1-5, with 7 bases fitting TRBD1. Germline values: CDR1 SGHTA, CDR2 FQGNSA. The CDR3 spans 18 residues. V was pared by 5 bases and J by 2 bases, with 15 bases of the junction left unmatched. The CDR3 loop is CASSPGLDRRFGNQPQHF. CDR3 nucleotides: TGTGCCAGCAGCCCGGGACTGGACAGGAGGTTTGGCAATCAGCCCCAGCATTTT.

The chain recombines TRBV10-3 with TRBJ2-3; D is unresolved. The V and J ends lost 6 bases and 2 bases respectively, with 15 bases between them. Germline-derived CDR1 and CDR2 are ENHRY and SYGVKD. The CDR3 spans 15 residues. CDR3 protein: CAISAPGSLTDTQYF. In DNA, the CDR3 is TGTGCCATCAGCGCCCCCGGGTCACTCACAGATACGCAGTATTTT.

The genes are TRBV11-3 and TRBJ2-2, with TRBD2 identical over 7 bases. The length of the CDR3 is 16 residues. V lost 5 bases to trimming and J lost 5 bases; unmatched junction nucleotides: 11. The germline V gene has CDR1 SGHNT and CDR2 YENEEA. CDR3 loop: CASSPQGLGRTGELFF. DNA of the CDR3: TGTGCCAGCAGCCCCCAAGGACTAGGCCGGACCGGGGAGCTGTTTTTT.

The chain couples TRBV27 to TRBJ2-1; TRBD2 agrees at 12 bases. The CDR3 extends over 20 amino acids. Germline CDR1 MNHEY, CDR2 SMNVEV (reference sequence). The V segment lost 5 bases and the J segment 0 bases; nucleotides outside the gene matches: 14. CDR3 residues: CASSIYLGTSGFSSYNEQFF. The DNA of the CDR3 is TGTGCCAGCAGTATCTACCTAGGGACTAGCGGGTTCTCCTCCTACAATGAGCAGTTCTTC.

The chain combines TRBV2 with TRBJ2-5; D ambiguous. There are 14 residues in the CDR3. Germline V gene data show CDR1 as SNHLY and CDR2 as FYNNEI. V was pared by 8 bases and J by 3 bases, with 16 bases between. The CDR3 DNA sequence: TGTGCCAGCGGGGTTGACGCGCGAGAAGAGACCCAGTACTTC. Protein: CASGVDAREETQYF.

This chain joins TRBV19 and TRBJ1-5, with D perhaps matching TRBD1 (5 bases). The length of the CDR3 is 12 residues. Germline V CDR1 and CDR2: LNHDA, SQIVND (reference sequence). V was shortened by 10 bases and J by 7 bases, with 14 bases between the two germline ends. DNA of the CDR3: TGTGCCACCCGAGGGGTAAACCAGCCCCAGCATTTT. This encodes CATRGVNQPQHF.

The chain recombines TRBV28 with TRBJ2-6; 13 positions match TRBD2. With V trimmed by 6 bases and J by 3 bases, 8 bases remained unmatched. This CDR3 spans 18 amino acids. The germline gives CDR1 MDHEN, CDR2 SYDVKM. CDR3 sequence: CASSPGLAGWFGANVLTF. The CDR3, as DNA: TGTGCCAGCAGCCCGGGACTAGCGGGGTGGTTTGGGGCCAACGTCCTGACTTTC.

J is TRBJ1-1 and V is TRBV9; D not resolved. Germline loops: CDR1 SGDLS, CDR2 YYNGEE. This CDR3 spans 15 amino acids. V was shortened by 2 bases and J by 0 bases, with 11 bases between the two germline ends. The CDR3 region is CASSVTDKLNTEAFF. CDR3 bases: TGTGCCAGCAGCGTGACTGACAAGTTGAACACTGAAGCTTTCTTT.

In DNA form, the CDR3 reads TGTGCCAGCACGTCAGGGGCTACGGGACCCGGGGAGCTGTTTTTT. Protein product: CASTSGATGPGELFF. This sequence joins TRBV18 and TRBJ2-2; D is possibly TRBD1 (6 bases). The germline CDR1 and CDR2 sequences are KGHSH and LQKENI. The CDR3 length is 15 residues. V was pared by 8 bases and J by 6 bases, with 19 bases between. Variable domain in full (rest from reference TRBV18 and TRBJ2-2): NAGVMQNPRHLVRRRGQEARLRCSPMKGHSHVYWYRQLPEEGLKFMVYLQKENIIDESGMPKERFSAEFPKEGPSILRIQQVVRGDSAAYFCASTSGATGPGELFFGEGSRLTVL.

The gene calls are TRBV15 and TRBJ2-5; no clear D gene. V lost 1 base and J lost 4, with 10 bases in between. From germline, CDR1 is LNHNV and CDR2 YYDKDF (reference sequence). This CDR3 is 14 amino acids long. The CDR3 sequence: CATSRARYGETQYF. The CDR3 coding sequence is TGTGCCACCAGCAGAGCACGGTATGGAGAGACCCAGTACTTC.

The genes are TRBV5-1 and TRBJ2-1, with D possibly TRBD1 on 6 matching bases. CDR1 is SGHRS and CDR2 is YFSETQ in the germline V gene. The V end was cut by 0 bases, the J end by 6 bases, with 10 bases between. CDR3 size: 14 residues. The CDR3 bases are TGCGCCAGCAGCTTGGGGGGGCCTACCAATGAGCAGTTCTTC. The encoded protein is CASSLGGPTNEQFF. Full variable domain (missing parts from reference TRBV5-1 and TRBJ2-1): KAGVTQTPRYLIKTRGQQVTLSCSPISGHRSVSWYQQTPGQGLQFLFEYFSETQRNKGNFPGRFSGRQFSNSRSEMNVSTLELGDSALYLCASSLGGPTNEQFFGPGTRLTVL.

CDR3 amino acids: CASSVRLAGEHEQFF. The CDR3, as DNA: TGTGCCAGCAGTGTCAGACTAGCGGGAGAGCATGAGCAGTTCTTC. The chain links TRBV6-4 to TRBJ2-1; 12 bases are a match to TRBD2. With 4 bases clipped from V and 8 bases from J, the junction kept 6 bases outside the gene matches. The length of the CDR3 is 15 residues. CDR1 and CDR2 (germline): MRHNA, SNTAGT.